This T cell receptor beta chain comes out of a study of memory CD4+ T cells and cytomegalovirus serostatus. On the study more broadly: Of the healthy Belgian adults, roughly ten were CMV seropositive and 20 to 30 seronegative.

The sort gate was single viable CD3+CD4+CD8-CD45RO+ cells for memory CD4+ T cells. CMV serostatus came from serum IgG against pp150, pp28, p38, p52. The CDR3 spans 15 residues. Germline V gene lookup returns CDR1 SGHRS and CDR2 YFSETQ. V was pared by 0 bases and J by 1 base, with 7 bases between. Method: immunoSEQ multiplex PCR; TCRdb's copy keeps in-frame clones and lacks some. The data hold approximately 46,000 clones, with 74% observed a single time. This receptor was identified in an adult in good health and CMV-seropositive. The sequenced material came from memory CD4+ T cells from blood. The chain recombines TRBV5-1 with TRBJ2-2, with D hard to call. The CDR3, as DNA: TGCGCCAGCAGCTTGGCCCCAGGGAACACCGGGGAGCTGTTTTTT. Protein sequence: CASSLAPGNTGELFF.